This passage covers 27 T cell receptor beta chains from one sample sequenced in a study of T-cell reconstitution after alpha-beta-depleted transplantation in children. Molecular barcoding with unique molecular identifiers was used for the TCRbeta library. TCRdb independently ran MiXCR on the PCR reads; one entry per CDR3 protein. The data hold 400,000 to 450,000 distinct CDR3 sequences, with around two fifths observed a single time. Sequences were derived from PBMCs, sampled before TCRalphabeta/CD19-depleted stem cell transplant. These receptors came from a girl aged 2 to 10 with aplastic anemia, due to receive a stem cell transplant.

The sample holds a few counts of this clonotype. This chain joins TRBV19 and TRBJ2-2; a weak D match, TRBD2 (6 bases). Germline CDR1 is LNHDA and CDR2 is SQIVND (reference sequence). The length of the CDR3 is 15 residues. Trimming took 1 base from V and 0 from J, leaving 6 bases between them. The CDR3 sequence: CASSIGGANTGELFF. The CDR3 DNA is TGTGCCAGTAGTATAGGCGGGGCGAACACCGGGGAGCTGTTTTTT.

This clonotype occurred many times. The rearrangement joins TRBV11-2 to TRBJ1-1; 7 bases map to TRBD1. Germline CDR1 is SGHAT and CDR2 is FQNNGV. V shed 5 bases and J 6 bases; nucleotides not matched to a gene: 12. This CDR3 has 15 amino acids. The CDR3 loop is CASSPRRQGTSEAFF. CDR3 DNA sequence: TGTGCCAGCAGCCCGAGACGACAGGGAACGTCTGAAGCTTTCTTT.

The chain links TRBV3-1 to TRBJ1-1; a weak D match, TRBD1 (5 bases). CDR1 is LGHDT, CDR2 YNNKEL, per germline (reference sequence). The CDR3 extends over 14 amino acids. Between the trimmed V and J ends, which lost 1 base and 1 base, there was a span of 7 bases. DNA of the CDR3: TGTGCCAGCAGCCAAGGGGGGAAGAACACTGAAGCTTTCTTT. It encodes CASSQGGKNTEAFF.

This clonotype was recorded at least ten times. This chain connects TRBV3-1 to TRBJ1-1; D possibly corresponds to TRBD1 (6 bases). The germline V and J ends were trimmed by 1 base and 1 base, with 10 bases remaining between them. The CDR3 totals 15 residues. CDR1 LGHDT and CDR2 YNNKEL come from the germline V gene (reference sequence). CDR3 DNA sequence: TGTGCCAGCAGCCAAGCAGGGGCCGGGAACACTGAAGCTTTCTTT. Protein: CASSQAGAGNTEAFF.

The chain joins TRBV10-3 to TRBJ2-7, with TRBD1 as a possible D gene (5 bases). The germline V gene encodes CDR1 ENHRY and CDR2 SYGVKD. Between the trimmed V and J ends, which lost 8 bases and 0 bases, there was a span of 8 bases. This CDR3 region has 12 residues. The DNA of the CDR3 is TGTGCCATCGCAGGGAACTCCTACGAGCAGTACTTC. Its protein is CAIAGNSYEQYF.

This clonotype was recorded at least ten times. V is TRBV3-1 and J is TRBJ2-1; D unresolved. CDR1 is LGHDT, CDR2 YNNKEL, per germline (reference sequence). The V end was cut by 0 bases, the J end by 10 bases, with 4 bases between. This CDR3 region has 11 residues. The CDR3 DNA reads TGTGCCAGCAGCCAAGAGCGGGAGCAGTTCTTC. As protein: CASSQEREQFF.

The chain is built from TRBV7-6 and TRBJ2-5; D remains ambiguous. The germline gives CDR1 SGHVS, CDR2 FNYEAQ. The V and J ends lost 0 bases and 2 bases respectively, with 7 bases between them. This CDR3 spans 14 amino acids. DNA for the CDR3: TGTGCCAGCAGCTTAGCGCCCGTACAAGAGACCCAGTACTTC. It codes for CASSLAPVQETQYF.

This clonotype has a single count. The rearrangement joins TRBV6-5 to TRBJ2-1; D ambiguous. The CDR3 consists of 13 residues. V was cut by 0 bases and J by 9 bases, with 9 bases left in between. Germline CDR1 and CDR2: MNHEY and SVGAGI. CDR3 coding DNA: TGTGCCAGCAGTTACTCGAAGCAGCGTGAGCAGTTCTTC. Its translation is CASSYSKQREQFF.

This clonotype has more than one count but fewer than ten. This sequence joins TRBV11-1 and TRBJ2-1, with 15 bases identical to TRBD2. In germline, CDR1 is SGHAT, CDR2 FQDESV (reference sequence). Germline trimming cut 1 base from V and 2 bases from J; bases unmatched to any gene: 9. The CDR3 is 20 residues long. The CDR3 bases are TGTGCCAGCAGCTTAGGCCGGGGACTAGCGGGAGGCCGCACCTACAATGAGCAGTTCTTC. Its protein product is CASSLGRGLAGGRTYNEQFF.

V usage is TRBV10-3 and J usage is TRBJ1-5; weak D call: TRBD1 (5 bases). Trimming removed 0 bases from V and 6 bases from J, with 12 bases in between. The CDR3 runs 15 residues. From germline, CDR1 is ENHRY and CDR2 SYGVKD. CDR3 residues: CAISESGGGVQPQHF. The CDR3 DNA reads as TGTGCCATCAGTGAGTCGGGCGGGGGGGTTCAGCCCCAGCATTTT.

V is TRBV5-1 and J is TRBJ2-5, with D perhaps assigned TRBD1 or TRBD2 (6 bases each). The germline V and J ends were trimmed by 0 bases and 4 bases, with 13 bases remaining between them. This CDR3 has 15 amino acids. CDR1 and CDR2 (germline): SGHRS, YFSETQ. In nucleotides, the CDR3 is TGCGCCAGCAGCTTGGGAAGGGGGGTTCGAGAGACCCAGTACTTC. It yields the protein CASSLGRGVRETQYF.

This clonotype was counted at least ten times. V is TRBV29-1 and J is TRBJ1-5; no reliable D call. The germline gives CDR1 SQVTM, CDR2 ANQGSEA. Trimming removed 4 bases from V and 3 bases from J, with 7 bases in between. The CDR3 loop spans 12 amino acids. For the CDR3, the DNA is TGCAGCGTTGGCCAGGCCAATCAGCCCCAGCATTTT. This sequence encodes CSVGQANQPQHF.

Ten or more counts support this clonotype. The V call is TRBV4-2, the J call TRBJ1-4; D may be TRBD1 (6 bases). The V end was cut by 5 bases, the J end by 4 bases, with 14 bases between. The CDR3 is made up of 15 amino acids. CDR1 and CDR2 (germline): LGHNA, YNFKEQ. The CDR3: CASSEGTGRNEKLFF. The DNA for the CDR3 is TGTGCCAGCAGCGAAGGTACAGGGCGTAATGAAAAACTGTTTTTT.

This clonotype was picked up one time. This sequence joins TRBV29-1 and TRBJ2-1; 13 bases are a match to TRBD2. Germline V gives CDR1 SQVTM, CDR2 ANQGSEA. CDR3 length: 17 amino acids. The J segment lost 7 bases and the V segment lost 0 bases, leaving 9 bases of the junction unmatched. CDR3 sequence reads: CSVEDLGLAGEGNEQFF. CDR3 coding DNA: TGCAGCGTTGAAGATCTAGGACTAGCGGGAGAGGGAAATGAGCAGTTCTTC.

The chain carries TRBV4-1 and TRBJ2-5, with D perhaps TRBD1 (6 bases). The V gene's germline CDR1 is MGHRA and CDR2 YSYEKL. This CDR3 spans 14 amino acids. Between the trimmed V and J ends, which lost 4 bases and 5 bases, there was a span of 14 bases. CDR3 coding DNA: TGCGCCAGCAGCCCACCGGAAAGGGGGGAGACCCAGTACTTC. This encodes CASSPPERGETQYF.

This clonotype was seen many times. This chain connects TRBV20-1 to TRBJ2-3, with TRBD2 matching over 11 bases. CDR1 DFQATT and CDR2 SNEGSKA come from the germline V gene (reference sequence). The length of the CDR3 is 18 residues. The V segment lost 3 bases and the J segment 2 bases; nucleotides outside the gene matches: 13. CDR3 residues: CSASGGLAAATHTDTQYF. As DNA, the CDR3 is TGCAGTGCTAGTGGGGGACTAGCGGCTGCGACCCACACAGATACGCAGTATTTT.

The sample holds many counts of this clonotype. The junction departs from germline at one end; a sequencing error may be responsible. The chain couples TRBV9 to TRBJ1-3, with 7 bases identical to TRBD1. The CDR3 is made up of 16 amino acids. Germline V gives CDR1 SGDLS, CDR2 YYNGEE. CDR3 residues: CASSVEGGGSRNTIYF. As DNA, the CDR3 is TGTGCCAGCAGCGTAGAAGGAGGGGGCTCTAGAAACACCATATATTTT.

This clonotype was detected many times. This chain joins TRBV6-1 and TRBJ1-6; perhaps TRBD1 as D (6 bases). The CDR3 runs 13 residues. From germline, CDR1 is MNHNS and CDR2 SASEGT. Trimming shortened V by 2 bases and J by 10 bases, and 9 bases separated the two germline ends. CDR3 sequence: CASSETGRSPLHF. The CDR3 bases are TGTGCCAGCAGTGAAACAGGGAGGTCACCCCTCCACTTT.

This clonotype was observed at least ten times. The V gene is TRBV5-1, the J gene TRBJ1-2; D is unresolved. V dropped 0 bases and J dropped 4 bases, with 16 bases sitting between them. Germline V lookup: CDR1 SGHRS, CDR2 YFSETQ. The CDR3 is 16 amino acids. The CDR3 loop is CASSLDERALSYGYTF. The CDR3 nucleotides read TGCGCCAGCAGCTTGGATGAGCGGGCTCTGAGCTATGGCTACACCTTC.

This clonotype was observed many times. V and J are TRBV11-1 and TRBJ2-1; tentative D call: TRBD1 (5 bases). CDR1 and CDR2 (germline): SGHAT, FQDESV (reference sequence). Trimming removed 5 bases from V and 1 base from J, with 21 bases in between. The CDR3 sequence is 18 residues long. CDR3: CASSPRHSGKGSYNEQFF. The CDR3 DNA reads as TGTGCCAGCAGCCCCCGTCACTCAGGGAAAGGTTCCTACAATGAGCAGTTCTTC.

This clonotype was observed at least ten times. The rearrangement uses TRBV5-1 and TRBJ2-3, with D perhaps matching TRBD1 (5 bases). Germline CDR1 and CDR2: SGHRS and YFSETQ. This CDR3 has 15 amino acids. V lost 4 bases, J lost 4 bases, and 16 bases lay in between. This CDR3 reads CASSPSSGPADTQYF. The CDR3 coding sequence is TGCGCCAGCAGCCCCTCGTCAGGGCCCGCAGATACGCAGTATTTT.

This clonotype has just a few counts. The chain recombines TRBV19 with TRBJ2-1; a weak D match, TRBD2 (5 bases). There are 14 residues in the CDR3. Germline CDR1 LNHDA, CDR2 SQIVND (reference sequence). Trimming shortened V by 7 bases and J by 4 bases, and 14 bases separated the two germline ends. This CDR3 reads CASNLAMTYNEQFF. CDR3 DNA sequence: TGTGCCAGTAATCTAGCTATGACATACAATGAGCAGTTCTTC.

The chain recombines TRBV7-3 with TRBJ2-1, with 10 bases matching TRBD2. Trimming removed 4 bases from V and 0 bases from J; junction bases left unmatched: 12. Germline assignment: CDR1 SGHTA and CDR2 FQGTGA. This CDR3 comprises 19 residues. CDR3 protein: CASSSPSGGPSSSYNEQFF. CDR3 bases: TGTGCCAGCAGCTCCCCTAGCGGGGGCCCCTCTAGCTCCTACAATGAGCAGTTCTTC.

This clonotype was observed many times. V usage is TRBV15 and J usage is TRBJ2-1; D gene unclear. This CDR3 is 12 amino acids long. Trimming removed 3 bases at V and 5 bases at J, with 5 bases between. Germline assignment: CDR1 LNHNV and CDR2 YYDKDF (reference sequence). The CDR3 DNA is TGTGCCACCAGCAGGTTGAACAATGAGCAGTTCTTC. The encoded protein is CATSRLNNEQFF.

This clonotype was observed a few times. The V call is TRBV30, the J call TRBJ1-2; D not certain. The CDR3 is 14 residues long. Trimming left V 3 bases short and J 4 bases short, with 15 bases between. The germline V gene encodes CDR1 GTSNPN and CDR2 SVGIG (reference sequence). The CDR3 DNA is TGTGCCTGGAGAAATCTCGCCTGGAGCTATGGCTACACCTTC. Protein product: CAWRNLAWSYGYTF. The variable domain in full, completed from reference TRBV30 and TRBJ1-2, reads SQTIHQWPATLVQPVGSPLSLECTVEGTSNPNLYWYRQAAGRGLQLLFYSVGIGQISSEVPQNLSASRPQDRQFILSSKKLLLSDSGFYLCAWRNLAWSYGYTFGSGTRLTVV.

Turning to this clonotype: Without the conserved terminal phenylalanine or tryptophan, this CDR3 likely stems from a read error. The chain couples TRBV11-1 to TRBJ1-3; the D gene is possibly TRBD1 (5 bases). CDR3 length: 16 amino acids. CDR1 SGHAT and CDR2 FQDESV come from the germline V gene (reference sequence). The ends were cut back, 7 bases at V and 0 bases at J, with 16 bases in the middle. CDR3 coding DNA: TGTGCCAGCACCTGGGGACGGAGCTACTCTGGAAACACCATATATCTT. Its protein is CASTWGRSYSGNTIYL.

In this sample, this clonotype turned up a few times. J is TRBJ2-5 and V is TRBV5-4; D may match TRBD1 or TRBD2 (5 bases each). V was pared by 4 bases and J by 0 bases, with 19 bases between. The CDR3 consists of 17 residues. The V gene's germline CDR1 is SGHNT and CDR2 YYREEE (reference sequence). CDR3 sequence reads: CASSPHLGEGHQETQYF. CDR3 nucleotide sequence: TGTGCCAGCAGCCCCCATCTGGGGGAAGGGCACCAAGAGACCCAGTACTTC.